This TCR beta chain was retrieved from a study of T-cell memory formation after mild COVID-19. The wider study: TCR clusters largely stayed donor specific. Whole-study findings and limits: The pre-infection memory compartment contained some responding clones, suggesting cross-reactive memory joined. CD4+ contracting clones lay mainly in CM and EM, CD8+ ones in EMRA. Clones that shrank (day 15 to 85) were balanced CD4/CD8, whereas later expanders leaned CD4+.

Details on this clonotype: What it binds is not known.

With 8 bases removed from V and 1 base from J, the gap between germline ends came to 15 bases. The CDR3 loop spans 15 amino acids. Germline V CDR1 and CDR2: MNHNY, SVGAGI (reference sequence). MiXCR, applied by TCRdb to the 5' RACE reads, yields one record per CDR3 protein. The data contain approximately 560,000 distinct CDR3 sequences, around 15% of them singletons. The source is an adult woman who had mild COVID-19 (a few samples of this study predate the infection). Cell type and time point are not known. Source material: PBMCs or a T cell subset sorted from them (not recorded which). The V and J genes are TRBV6-6 and TRBJ1-5; D is ambiguous. Here the CDR3 reads CASCHLGNSNQPQHF. The CDR3 region has the DNA TGTGCCAGCTGCCACCTGGGGAACAGCAATCAGCCCCAGCATTTT.